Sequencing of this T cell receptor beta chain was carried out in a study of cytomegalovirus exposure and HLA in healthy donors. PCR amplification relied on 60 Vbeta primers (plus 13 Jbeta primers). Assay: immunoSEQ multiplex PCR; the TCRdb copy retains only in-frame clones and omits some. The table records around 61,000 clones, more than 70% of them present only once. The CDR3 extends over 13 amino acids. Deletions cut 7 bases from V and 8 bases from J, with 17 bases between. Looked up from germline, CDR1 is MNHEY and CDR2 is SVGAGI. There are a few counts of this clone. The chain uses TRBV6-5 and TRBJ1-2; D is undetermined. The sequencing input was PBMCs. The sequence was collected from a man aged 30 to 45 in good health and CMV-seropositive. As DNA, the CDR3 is TGTGCCAGCACCTCCCTGGGAGTTCGAGGCTACACCTTC. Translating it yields CASTSLGVRGYTF.